The 31 T cell receptor beta chains below all came from one sample that was sequenced in a study of human T cells and chemical hapten exposure. Stated time point: patch test 3, about 24 weeks after DPC sensitization. Specified treatment: therapeutic diphenylcyclopropenone sensitization with weekly scalp DPC. Via MiXCR, TCRdb re-called the RACE reads, giving one row per CDR3 protein. This table holds around 70,000 distinct CDR3 sequences, more than 9.5% found once. The sequencing here drew on whole blood, taken in connection with sensitization to the hapten diphenylcyclopropenone (DPC). All receptors come from a woman aged 50 to 65 with alopecia areata. Some clones in this sample may be carry-over from other donors' samples.

This clonotype was found a few times. This chain links TRBV4-3 with TRBJ1-1; D is perhaps TRBD1 (6 bases). In germline, CDR1 is LGHNA, CDR2 YSLEER. This CDR3 region has 14 residues. V was clipped by 1 base and J by 7 bases, with 13 bases between them. In DNA, the CDR3 is TGCGCCAGCAGCCAAGGAGCCCGCAGGGGTGAAGCTTTCTTT. Its protein is CASSQGARRGEAFF.

This clonotype was picked up many times. The chain has TRBV12-3 or TRBV12-4 and TRBJ2-5, with 7 positions matching TRBD2. The J segment lost 4 bases and the V segment lost 6 bases, leaving 8 bases of the junction unmatched. This CDR3 is built from 14 residues. In DNA form, the CDR3 reads TGTGCCAGCAGGCCGCCCGGCGGGAGAGAGACCCAGTACTTC. Residues: CASRPPGGRETQYF.

This clonotype has at least ten counts. V usage is TRBV5-3 and J usage is TRBJ2-5; tentatively, D is TRBD2 (6 bases). TRBV5-3 is placed among ORFs of uncertain function. There are 15 residues in the CDR3. V was pared by 4 bases and J by 0 bases, with 13 bases between. The CDR3, as DNA: TGTGCCAGAAGCGGATACCGGGACTACCAAGAGACCCAGTACTTC. It is translated as CARSGYRDYQETQYF.

This clonotype has just a few counts. For the CDR3, the DNA is TGTGCCAGCAGGGCTAATAGCAATCAGCCCCAGCATTTT. Translation: CASRANSNQPQHF. The chain has TRBV12-3 or TRBV12-4 and TRBJ1-5; D gene ambiguous. V was shortened by 6 bases and J by 0 bases, with 6 bases between the two germline ends. The CDR3 length is 13 residues.

This clonotype has ten or more counts. This chain uses TRBV12-3 or TRBV12-4 with TRBJ2-7, with 11 positions matching TRBD2. This CDR3 comprises 16 residues. After removal of 4 bases from V and 7 bases from J, the junction contained 12 bases not matched to a gene. The CDR3 region is CASSSRTSGSAGEQYF. CDR3 coding DNA: TGTGCCAGCAGTTCCCGGACTAGCGGGTCGGCGGGGGAGCAGTACTTC.

There are many counts of this clonotype. V usage is TRBV27 and J usage is TRBJ1-4; D call uncertain. V lost 5 bases and J lost 0, with 13 bases in between. The CDR3 runs to 16 residues. Germline CDR1 reads MNHEY; CDR2 reads SMNVEV (reference sequence). The CDR3 here is CASSPRKGTTNEKLFF. The CDR3 bases are TGTGCCAGCAGTCCGCGAAAGGGAACAACTAATGAAAAACTGTTTTTT. Full variable domain (remainder filled in from reference TRBV27 and TRBJ1-4): EAQVTQNPRYLITVTGKKLTVTCSQNMNHEYMSWYRQDPGLGLRQIYYSMNVEVTDKGDVPEGYKVSRKEKRNFPLILESPSPNQTSLYFCASSPRKGTTNEKLFFGSGTQLSVL.

This clonotype has ten or more counts. The chain recombines TRBV11-3 with TRBJ1-1; unclear D gene. With 2 bases removed from V and 1 base from J, the gap between germline ends came to 8 bases. CDR1 SGHNT and CDR2 YENEEA come from the germline V gene. The length of the CDR3 is 14 residues. CDR3 nucleotides: TGTGCCAGCAGCTTACGTGGTCCGAACACTGAAGCTTTCTTT. This encodes CASSLRGPNTEAFF. The entire variable domain, with the rest obtained from reference TRBV11-3 and TRBJ1-1, is as follows: EAGVVQSPRYKIIEKKQPVAFWCNPISGHNTLYWYLQNLGQGPELLIRYENEEAVDDSQLPKDRFSAERLKGVDSTLKIQPAELGDSAVYLCASSLRGPNTEAFFGQGTRLTVV.

This clonotype occurred a few times. J is TRBJ1-1 and V is TRBV18; TRBD1 matches 10 bases. The germline gives CDR1 KGHSH, CDR2 LQKENI. There are 16 residues in the CDR3. V lost 2 bases to trimming and J lost 0 bases; unmatched junction nucleotides: 3. The CDR3 region has the DNA TGTGCCAGCTCACCAGGGACAGGGGCCTTGAACACTGAAGCTTTCTTT. Amino acid sequence: CASSPGTGALNTEAFF. Together with reference TRBV18 and TRBJ1-1, the CDR3 gives the full variable domain: NAGVMQNPRHLVRRRGQEARLRCSPMKGHSHVYWYRQLPEEGLKFMVYLQKENIIDESGMPKERFSAEFPKEGPSILRIQQVVRGDSAAYFCASSPGTGALNTEAFFGQGTRLTVV.

The CDR3 coding sequence is TGTGCCAGCAGCTTCGGCGGGAGGCCACCCGGGGAGCTGTTTTTT. This translates into CASSFGGRPPGELFF. The gene calls are TRBV7-9 and TRBJ2-2; the match to TRBD2 covers 8 bases. The CDR3 length is 15 residues. Trimming removed 3 bases from V and 6 bases from J; junction bases left unmatched: 6. Germline V gene sequence: CDR1 SEHNR, CDR2 FQNEAQ (reference sequence).

The chain is built from TRBV28 and TRBJ2-7, with D unresolved. The V gene's germline CDR1 is MDHEN and CDR2 SYDVKM. The CDR3 has 11 amino acids. Trimming stripped 6 bases from V and 7 bases from J, with 10 bases between. For the CDR3, the DNA is TGTGCCAGCAGGACACCCCTGGAGCAGTACTTC. It encodes CASRTPLEQYF.

V usage is TRBV9 and J usage is TRBJ2-3; D might be TRBD2 (5 bases). Trimming pared 1 base from V and 4 bases from J, leaving 10 bases between. Per the germline V gene, CDR1 is SGDLS and CDR2 is YYNGEE. The CDR3 has 14 residues. CDR3 DNA sequence: TGTGCCAGCAGCGTATCCCTAGCACCAGATACGCAGTATTTT. Translation: CASSVSLAPDTQYF.

This clonotype was counted between two and nine times. The rearrangement joins TRBV9 to TRBJ2-1; 7 bases line up with TRBD2. The CDR3 sequence is 16 residues long. V lost 4 bases and J lost 10; bases outside the gene matches: 17. Germline CDR1 reads SGDLS; CDR2 reads YYNGEE. The CDR3 sequence: CASSPPGTLWGGEQFF. Here the CDR3 DNA reads TGTGCCAGCAGCCCCCCCGGGACTTTGTGGGGGGGGGAGCAGTTCTTC. The full variable domain, with the rest looked up from reference TRBV9 and TRBJ2-1, is DSGVTQTPKHLITATGQRVTLRCSPRSGDLSVYWYQQSLDQGLQFLIQYYNGEERAKGNILERFSAQQFPDLHSELNLSSLELGDSALYFCASSPPGTLWGGEQFFGPGTRLTVL.

This clonotype was seen ten or more times. The chain uses TRBV20-1 and TRBJ2-7, with D perhaps given as TRBD1 or TRBD2 (5 bases each). CDR3 length: 13 amino acids. CDR1 and CDR2 (germline): DFQATT, SNEGSKA (reference sequence). V dropped 3 bases and J dropped 4 bases, with 13 bases sitting between them. The chain's CDR3 is CSARRAGTYEQYF. Here the CDR3 DNA reads TGCAGTGCTAGGCGGGCAGGGACGTACGAGCAGTACTTC.

At least ten counts were recorded for this clonotype. The chain uses TRBV20-1 and TRBJ2-3; 13 nucleotides line up with TRBD2. This CDR3 spans 16 amino acids. In germline, CDR1 is DFQATT, CDR2 SNEGSKA (reference sequence). This CDR3 is CRPTSGRWSGTDTQYF. The CDR3 nucleotides read TGCAGGCCGACTAGCGGGAGGTGGAGTGGCACAGATACGCAGTATTTT.

The chain carries TRBV15 and TRBJ2-7, with TRBD1 as a possible D gene (5 bases). The CDR3 totals 13 residues. Trimming cost V 2 bases and J 2 bases, with 7 bases left between them. The germline CDR1 and CDR2 sequences are LNHNV and YYDKDF (reference sequence). The CDR3 region has the DNA TGTGCCACCAGCAGAAAGACAGCCTACGAGCAGTACTTC. Its translation is CATSRKTAYEQYF.

In its sample, this clonotype was seen many times. V usage is TRBV18 and J usage is TRBJ2-7; perhaps TRBD2 as D (6 bases). CDR3 length: 15 residues. V lost 3 bases and J lost 7, with 19 bases in between. Germline V lookup: CDR1 KGHSH, CDR2 LQKENI. DNA for the CDR3: TGTGCCAGCTCACCCCGGGCAACCGGGAGTCGTGAGCAGTACTTC. Its protein is CASSPRATGSREQYF.

This clonotype was seen only a few times. The V call is TRBV11-2, the J call TRBJ2-7; no clear D. The CDR3 length is 14 residues. V was trimmed by 5 bases and J by 1 base, leaving 12 bases between them. In germline, CDR1 is SGHAT, CDR2 FQNNGV. The CDR3 bases are TGTGCCAGCAGCCCCCGGACGGATTCCTACGAGCAGTACTTC. Translated, it gives CASSPRTDSYEQYF.

The chain employs TRBV3-1 and TRBJ2-1; D gene ambiguous. The CDR3 is made up of 13 amino acids. The V and J ends lost 4 bases and 2 bases respectively, with 6 bases between them. Germline CDR1 and CDR2: LGHDT and YNNKEL (reference sequence). Here the CDR3 reads CASSRQTYNEQFF. CDR3 sequence (DNA): TGTGCCAGCAGCCGTCAGACCTACAATGAGCAGTTCTTC.

This clonotype appeared many times. The V call is TRBV24-1, the J call TRBJ1-1, with a weak D call TRBD1 (5 bases). Per germline, CDR1 KGHDR and CDR2 SFDVKD. CDR3 size: 13 residues. Trimming stripped 5 bases from V and 1 base from J, with 7 bases between. Here the CDR3 DNA reads TGTGCCACCAGTGGGCAGGGGAACACTGAAGCTTTCTTT. Residues: CATSGQGNTEAFF.

The V gene is TRBV20-1, the J gene TRBJ1-1, with D perhaps matching TRBD1 (5 bases). Germline CDR1 and CDR2: DFQATT and SNEGSKA (reference sequence). This CDR3 has 13 residues. The ends were cut back, 6 bases at V and 5 bases at J, with 16 bases in the middle. The DNA of the CDR3 is TGCAGTGCCCCGGGGACCGTTCAGACTGAAGCTTTCTTT. Protein: CSAPGTVQTEAFF.

This clonotype showed up just a few times. The chain combines TRBV10-3 with TRBJ1-2; a weak D match, TRBD1 (6 bases). CDR1 and CDR2 (germline): ENHRY, SYGVKD. Deletions cut 5 bases from V and 2 bases from J, with 12 bases between. CDR3 length: 14 residues. The CDR3 region is CAISSGQSNYGYTF. CDR3 DNA: TGTGCCATCAGTTCCGGACAGAGCAACTATGGCTACACCTTC.

This clonotype was seen a few times. The V and J genes are TRBV7-8 and TRBJ2-5; D is uncertain. V was trimmed by 2 bases and J by 6 bases, leaving 13 bases between them. The germline CDR1 and CDR2 sequences are SGHVS and FQNEAQ. The CDR3 has 14 residues. The CDR3 reads CASSLLWDLKTQYF. The CDR3 nucleotides are TGTGCCAGCAGCTTACTTTGGGATTTGAAGACCCAGTACTTC.

This clonotype was found a few times. The V call is TRBV29-1, the J call TRBJ2-5; 14 bases map to TRBD2. Germline-derived CDR1 and CDR2 are SQVTM and ANQGSEA. The CDR3 is 14 residues long. The V segment lost 4 bases and the J segment 2 bases; nucleotides outside the gene matches: 0. The CDR3 DNA is TGCAGCGTTGGACTAGCGGGAGGGCAAGAGACCCAGTACTTC. Protein sequence: CSVGLAGGQETQYF.

J is TRBJ1-2 and V is TRBV12-5; 8 bases match TRBD1. V gave up 6 bases and J gave up 8 bases; unmatched junction bases: 8. CDR3 length: 13 residues. The germline V gene has CDR1 LGHNT and CDR2 FRNRAP. The CDR3 loop is CASGHGTGRGYTF. DNA for the CDR3: TGTGCTAGTGGCCACGGGACAGGAAGGGGCTACACCTTC.

This clonotype has more than one count but fewer than ten. The CDR3 region has the DNA TGCGCCAGCAGTGAGTTCCGACAAGAGCAGTACTTC. Protein product: CASSEFRQEQYF. The V gene is TRBV10-2, the J gene TRBJ2-7, with D unresolved. V was clipped by 1 base and J by 7 bases, with 8 bases between them. The CDR3 is 12 amino acids. Germline V CDR1 and CDR2: WSHSY, SAAADI.

The V and J genes are TRBV5-1 and TRBJ1-2; 7 bases agree with TRBD1. Germline CDR1 SGHRS, CDR2 YFSETQ. The CDR3 runs to 16 residues. J gave up 3 bases and V 0 bases, and 8 bases lay outside the gene matches. This CDR3 is CASSLARDSLDYGYTF. CDR3 DNA: TGCGCCAGCAGCTTGGCCCGGGACAGTCTAGACTATGGCTACACCTTC.

The CDR3 region is CASSWELKAFF. The CDR3 DNA follows: TGTGCCAGCAGCTGGGAGTTAAAAGCTTTCTTT. This sequence joins TRBV7-9 and TRBJ1-1; D gene ambiguous. Trimming cost V 4 bases and J 9 bases, with 9 bases left between them. Germline V gene lookup returns CDR1 SEHNR and CDR2 FQNEAQ (reference sequence). The CDR3 extends over 11 amino acids.

Many counts were recorded for this clonotype. The chain recombines TRBV11-3 with TRBJ1-4; D not resolved. The CDR3 runs 16 residues. Germline assignment: CDR1 SGHNT and CDR2 YENEEA. V was cut by 5 bases and J by 7 bases, with 20 bases left in between. In nucleotides, the CDR3 is TGTGCCAGCAGCGATATTTACACGGTGTTCTTTGAAAAACTGTTTTTT. Protein product: CASSDIYTVFFEKLFF.

The chain is built from TRBV2 and TRBJ1-1, with 10 nucleotides matching TRBD1. The CDR3 is made up of 13 amino acids. V dropped 4 bases and J dropped 7; count of bases not matched to a gene: 3. Germline V gene data show CDR1 as SNHLY and CDR2 as FYNNEI. The CDR3: CASSATGGFEAFF. In DNA form, the CDR3 reads TGTGCCAGCAGTGCGACAGGGGGCTTTGAAGCTTTCTTT.

This clonotype came up a few times. CDR3 in DNA: TGTGCCAGCAGCCAAGATTTTAGCGCCTCCTACAATGAGCAGTTCTTC. This encodes CASSQDFSASYNEQFF. The chain carries TRBV4-2 and TRBJ2-1; a weak D match, TRBD2 (5 bases). The V gene lost 0 bases and the J gene lost 0 bases, with 9 bases spanning the gap. This CDR3 has 16 amino acids. CDR1 is LGHNA and CDR2 is YNFKEQ in the germline V gene.

This clonotype came up a few times. The V and J genes are TRBV2 and TRBJ1-5; D remains ambiguous. CDR1 and CDR2 (germline): SNHLY, FYNNEI. V dropped 6 bases and J dropped 0 bases, with 3 bases sitting between them. The CDR3 is 12 amino acids. Here the CDR3 DNA reads TGTGCCAGCAGGGATAGCAATCAGCCCCAGCATTTT. It yields the protein CASRDSNQPQHF.